These T cell receptor beta chains were read from a single sample in a study of CD8+CD57+ T cells in acquired aplastic anemia. MiXCR was run by TCRdb on the reads, yielding one entry per CDR3 protein. Seen here are under 200,000 distinct CDR3 sequences, about 60% observed once, and the top ten hold about 48%. Sequences were obtained from sorted CD4+, CD8+, or CD8+CD57+ T cells (not recorded which) from PBMCs. The receptors come from a human donor in good health. CDR3s include the opening cysteine and the closing phenylalanine or tryptophan. The D gene is left open where the match is weak. Clone size, where shown, is once, few, many, or a class for clones that have expanded.

size | J | D | V | CDR3 | DNA
NA | TRBJ2-7 | NA | TRBV9 | CASSFTGNEQYF | TGTGCCAGCAGCTTCACAGGGAACGAGCAGTACTTC
few | TRBJ2-7 | NA | TRBV24-1 | CATSDGHTPAYEQYF | TGTGCCACCAGTGACGGCCACACCCCCGCCTACGAGCAGTACTTC
many | TRBJ2-3 | NA | TRBV30 | CAWSVVGDTQYF | TGTGCCTGGAGTGTGGTCGGGGATACGCAGTATTTT
few | TRBJ2-1 | TRBD2 | TRBV27 | CASSFALAGVDEQFF | TGTGCCAGCAGTTTTGCACTAGCGGGAGTGGATGAGCAGTTCTTC
NA | TRBJ2-6 | NA | TRBV2 | CASSDGGANVLTF | TGTGCCAGCAGTGACGGTGGGGCCAACGTCCTGACTTTC
NA | TRBJ2-7 | NA | TRBV7-9 | CASSQDPGSYEQYF | TGTGCCAGCAGCCAAGACCCCGGGTCCTACGAGCAGTACTTC
NA | TRBJ2-2 | NA | TRBV20-1 | CSARYTGELFF | TGCAGTGCTAGATATACCGGGGAGCTGTTTTTT
NA | TRBJ1-1 | NA | TRBV5-4 | CASSMGQGSYTEAFF | TGTGCCAGCAGCATGGGGCAGGGATCATACACTGAAGCTTTCTTT
many | TRBJ2-1 | NA | TRBV4-1 | CASSQGPVLGYEQFF | TGCGCCAGCAGCCAAGGACCGGTGCTGGGTTATGAGCAGTTCTTC
NA | TRBJ2-5 | NA | TRBV6-6 | CASSTVTETQYF | TGTGCCAGCAGCACCGTCACGGAGACCCAGTACTTC
NA | TRBJ2-1 | TRBD1 | TRBV19 | CATSRDSNYNEQFF | TGTGCCACCTCCCGGGACAGCAATTACAATGAGCAGTTCTTC
few | TRBJ1-5 | NA | TRBV20-1 | CSARDWRINQPQHF | TGCAGTGCTAGAGATTGGCGAATTAATCAGCCCCAGCATTTT
few | TRBJ2-5 | TRBD2 | TRBV12-3/TRBV12-4 | CASGLAGAQETQYF | TGTGCCAGTGGACTAGCGGGAGCCCAAGAGACCCAGTACTTC
NA | TRBJ2-3 | NA | TRBV7-9 | CASSTLPTQYF | TGTGCCAGCAGTACTCTCCCGACGCAGTATTTT
NA | TRBJ2-1 | NA | TRBV20-1 | CSASRTEGEQFF | TGCAGTGCTAGTCGGACAGAGGGTGAGCAGTTCTTC
NA | TRBJ1-5 | NA | TRBV3-1 | CASSQGRQRFQPQHF | TGTGCCAGCAGCCAAGGACGTCAAAGGTTTCAGCCCCAGCATTTT
NA | TRBJ1-2 | NA | TRBV5-6 | CASSFLMSYTF | TGTGCCAGCAGCTTCTTGATGAGCTACACCTTC
NA | TRBJ1-2 | NA | TRBV20-1 | CSASAGPGYGYTF | TGCAGTGCTAGCGCCGGTCCAGGCTATGGCTACACCTTC
few | TRBJ1-2 | NA | TRBV20-1 | CSAYSRGWGDYGYTF | TGCAGTGCTTACTCCAGGGGATGGGGTGACTATGGCTACACCTTC
NA | TRBJ1-4 | NA | TRBV5-1 | CASSLRGNGHGEKLFF | TGCGCCAGCAGCTTGAGGGGTAACGGCCATGGTGAAAAACTGTTTTTT
NA | TRBJ2-7 | TRBD1 | TRBV5-1 | CASSSGQGVHEQYF | TGCGCCAGCAGCTCGGGACAGGGTGTACACGAGCAGTACTTC
few | TRBJ2-7 | TRBD1 | TRBV7-6 | CASSPDGTGNYEQYF | TGTGCCAGCAGCCCAGATGGGACAGGGAACTACGAGCAGTACTTC